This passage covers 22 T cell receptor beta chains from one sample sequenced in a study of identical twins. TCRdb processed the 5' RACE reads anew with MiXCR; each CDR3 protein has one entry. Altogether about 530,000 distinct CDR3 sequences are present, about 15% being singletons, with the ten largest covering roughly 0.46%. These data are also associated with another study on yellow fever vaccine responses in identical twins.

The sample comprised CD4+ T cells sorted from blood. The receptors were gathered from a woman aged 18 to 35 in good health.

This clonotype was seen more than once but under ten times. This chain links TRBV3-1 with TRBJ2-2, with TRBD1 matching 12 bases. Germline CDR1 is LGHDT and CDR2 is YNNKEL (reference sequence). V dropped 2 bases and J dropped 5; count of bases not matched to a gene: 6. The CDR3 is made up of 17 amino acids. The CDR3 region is CASSQPRDRGRTGELFF. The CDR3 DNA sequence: TGTGCCAGCAGCCAACCTAGGGACAGGGGGCGGACCGGGGAGCTGTTTTTT.

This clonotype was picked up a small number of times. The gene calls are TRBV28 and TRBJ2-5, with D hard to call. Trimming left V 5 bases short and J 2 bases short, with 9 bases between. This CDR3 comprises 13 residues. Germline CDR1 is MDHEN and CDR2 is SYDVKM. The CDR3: CASSTTPQETQYF. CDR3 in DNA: TGTGCCAGCAGTACAACTCCTCAAGAGACCCAGTACTTC.

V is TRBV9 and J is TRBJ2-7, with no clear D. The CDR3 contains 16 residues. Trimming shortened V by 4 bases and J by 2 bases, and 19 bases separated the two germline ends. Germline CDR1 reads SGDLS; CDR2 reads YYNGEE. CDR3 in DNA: TGTGCCAGCAGCCCCCAGGTCGATACCATACCCTACGAGCAGTACTTC. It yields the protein CASSPQVDTIPYEQYF.

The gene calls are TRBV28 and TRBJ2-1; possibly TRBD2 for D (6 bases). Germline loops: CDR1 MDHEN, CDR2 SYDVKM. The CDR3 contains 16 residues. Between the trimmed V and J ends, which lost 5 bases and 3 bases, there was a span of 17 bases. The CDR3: CASSPPAGRSYNEQFF. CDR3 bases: TGTGCCAGCAGTCCGCCGGCGGGGCGGAGCTACAATGAGCAGTTCTTC.

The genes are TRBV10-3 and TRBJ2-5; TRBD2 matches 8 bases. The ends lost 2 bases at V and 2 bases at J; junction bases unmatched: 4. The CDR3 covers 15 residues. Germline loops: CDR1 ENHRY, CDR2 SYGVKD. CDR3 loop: CAISEDGRGQETQYF. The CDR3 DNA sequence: TGTGCCATCAGTGAGGACGGGAGGGGTCAAGAGACCCAGTACTTC.

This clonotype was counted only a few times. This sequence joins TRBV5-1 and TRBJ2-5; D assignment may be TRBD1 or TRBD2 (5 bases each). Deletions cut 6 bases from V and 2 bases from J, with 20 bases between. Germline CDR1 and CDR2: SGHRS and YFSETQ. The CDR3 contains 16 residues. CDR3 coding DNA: TGCGCCAGCAACTACAAAACCTCAGGGACGCAAGAGACCCAGTACTTC. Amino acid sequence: CASNYKTSGTQETQYF.

This CDR3 is CASSRIRGSTHEQYF. In nucleotides, the CDR3 is TGTGCCAGCAGCCGAATTCGCGGGAGTACCCACGAGCAGTACTTC. This chain uses TRBV3-1 with TRBJ2-7; TRBD2 matches 7 bases. The V gene end was trimmed by 4 bases and the J gene end by 5 bases; junction bases not matched to a gene: 11. The CDR3 is made up of 15 amino acids. Looked up from germline, CDR1 is LGHDT and CDR2 is YNNKEL (reference sequence).

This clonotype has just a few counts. Written as DNA, the CDR3 is TGTGCTACCTCCACCGCAGCAACTAATGAAAAACTGTTTTTT. Translating it yields CATSTAATNEKLFF. The chain is built from TRBV2 and TRBJ1-4; D is unclear. There are 14 residues in the CDR3. Germline assignment: CDR1 SNHLY and CDR2 FYNNEI. The full variable domain, rest sourced from reference TRBV2 and TRBJ1-4, is EPEVTQTPSHQVTQMGQEVILRCVPISNHLYFYWYRQILGQKVEFLVSFYNNEISEKSEIFDDQFSVERPDGSNFTLKIRSTKLEDSAMYFCATSTAATNEKLFFGSGTQLSVL.

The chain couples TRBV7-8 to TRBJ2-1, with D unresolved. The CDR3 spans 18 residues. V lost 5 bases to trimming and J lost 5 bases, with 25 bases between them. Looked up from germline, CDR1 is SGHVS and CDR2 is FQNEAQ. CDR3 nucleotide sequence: TGTGCCAGCAGCAAACTCTTCGGGTCCCATCCTTCTGACAATGAGCAGTTCTTC. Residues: CASSKLFGSHPSDNEQFF.

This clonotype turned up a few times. CDR3 bases: TGTGCCATCAGTGAACGTAGCGGGGGATCAACAGATACGCAGTATTTT. Translation gives CAISERSGGSTDTQYF. The rearrangement uses TRBV10-3 and TRBJ2-3; 9 bases match TRBD2. V lost 3 bases and J lost 3; bases outside the gene matches: 7. Germline loops: CDR1 ENHRY, CDR2 SYGVKD. The CDR3 extends over 16 amino acids.

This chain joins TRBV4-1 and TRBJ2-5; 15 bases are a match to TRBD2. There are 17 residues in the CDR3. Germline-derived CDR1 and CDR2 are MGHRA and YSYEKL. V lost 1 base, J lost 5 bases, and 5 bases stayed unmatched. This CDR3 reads CASSQGTSGRALETQYF. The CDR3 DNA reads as TGCGCCAGCAGCCAAGGGACTAGCGGGAGGGCCCTCGAGACCCAGTACTTC.

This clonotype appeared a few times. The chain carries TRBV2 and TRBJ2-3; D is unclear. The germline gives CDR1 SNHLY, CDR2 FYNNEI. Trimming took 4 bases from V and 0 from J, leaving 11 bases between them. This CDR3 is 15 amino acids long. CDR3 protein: CASSGYRSSTDTQYF. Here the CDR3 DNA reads TGTGCCAGCAGTGGGTACCGGTCTAGCACAGATACGCAGTATTTT.

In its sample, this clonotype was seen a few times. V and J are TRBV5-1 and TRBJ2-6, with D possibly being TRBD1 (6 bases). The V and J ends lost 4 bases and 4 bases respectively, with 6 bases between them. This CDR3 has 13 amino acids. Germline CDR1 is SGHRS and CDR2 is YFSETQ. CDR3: CASSGTGANVLTF. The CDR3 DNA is TGCGCCAGCAGCGGGACAGGGGCCAACGTCCTGACTTTC.

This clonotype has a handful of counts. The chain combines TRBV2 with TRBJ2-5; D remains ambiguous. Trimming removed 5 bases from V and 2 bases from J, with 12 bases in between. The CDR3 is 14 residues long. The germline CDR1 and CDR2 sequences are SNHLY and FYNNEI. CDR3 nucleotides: TGTGCCAGCAGTCCCTTGAGGAGACAAGAGACCCAGTACTTC. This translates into CASSPLRRQETQYF. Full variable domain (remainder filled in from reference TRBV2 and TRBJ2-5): EPEVTQTPSHQVTQMGQEVILRCVPISNHLYFYWYRQILGQKVEFLVSFYNNEISEKSEIFDDQFSVERPDGSNFTLKIRSTKLEDSAMYFCASSPLRRQETQYFGPGTRLLVL.

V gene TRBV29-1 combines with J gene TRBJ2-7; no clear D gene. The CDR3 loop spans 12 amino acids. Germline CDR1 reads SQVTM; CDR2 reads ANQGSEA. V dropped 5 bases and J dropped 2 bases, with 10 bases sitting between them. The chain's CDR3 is CSVFRYPYEQYF. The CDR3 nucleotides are TGCAGCGTTTTCAGGTACCCCTACGAGCAGTACTTC.

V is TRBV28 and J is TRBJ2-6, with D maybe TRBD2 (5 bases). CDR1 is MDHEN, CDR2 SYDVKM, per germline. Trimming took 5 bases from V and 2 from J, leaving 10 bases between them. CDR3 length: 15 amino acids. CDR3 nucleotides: TGTGCCAGCAGTCCCACCGGGGCTGGGGCCAACGTCCTGACTTTC. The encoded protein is CASSPTGAGANVLTF.

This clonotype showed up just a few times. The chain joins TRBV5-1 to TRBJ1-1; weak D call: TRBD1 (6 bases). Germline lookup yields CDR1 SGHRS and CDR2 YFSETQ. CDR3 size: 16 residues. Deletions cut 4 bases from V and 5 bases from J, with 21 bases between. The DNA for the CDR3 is TGCGCCAGCAGCCCCGGATCGGGGGGCGGATATACTGAAGCTTTCTTT. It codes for CASSPGSGGGYTEAFF.

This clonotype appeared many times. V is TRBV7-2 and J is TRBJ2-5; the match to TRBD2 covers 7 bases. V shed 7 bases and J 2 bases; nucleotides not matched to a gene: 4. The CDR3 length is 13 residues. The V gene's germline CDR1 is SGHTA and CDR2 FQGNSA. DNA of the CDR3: TGTGCCAGCACCCCGGGACTACAAGAGACCCAGTACTTC. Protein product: CASTPGLQETQYF.

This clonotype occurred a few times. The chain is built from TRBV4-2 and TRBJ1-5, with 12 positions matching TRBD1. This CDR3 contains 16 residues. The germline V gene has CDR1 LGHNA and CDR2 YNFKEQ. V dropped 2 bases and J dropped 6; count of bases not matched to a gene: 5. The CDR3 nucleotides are TGTGCCAGCAGCCAATTGGGACAGGGGGCCCGTCAGCCCCAGCATTTT. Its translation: CASSQLGQGARQPQHF.

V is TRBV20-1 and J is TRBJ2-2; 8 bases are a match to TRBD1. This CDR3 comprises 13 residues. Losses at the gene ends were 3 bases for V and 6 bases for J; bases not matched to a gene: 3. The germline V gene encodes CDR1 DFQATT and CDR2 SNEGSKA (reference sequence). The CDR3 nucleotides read TGCAGTGCTAGGCCAGGGGGCCCCGGGGAGCTGTTTTTT. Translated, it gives CSARPGGPGELFF.

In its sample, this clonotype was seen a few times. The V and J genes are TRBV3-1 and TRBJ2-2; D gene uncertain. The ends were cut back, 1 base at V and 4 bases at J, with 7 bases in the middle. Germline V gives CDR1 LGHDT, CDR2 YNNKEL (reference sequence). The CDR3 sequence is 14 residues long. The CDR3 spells CASSQVDGTGELFF. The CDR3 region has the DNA TGTGCCAGCAGCCAAGTCGATGGCACCGGGGAGCTGTTTTTT.

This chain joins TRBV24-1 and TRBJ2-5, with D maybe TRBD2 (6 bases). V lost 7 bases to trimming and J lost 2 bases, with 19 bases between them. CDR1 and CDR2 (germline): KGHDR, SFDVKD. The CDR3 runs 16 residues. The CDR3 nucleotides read TGTGCCACCAGGGTGCGTAGCGGAACGATACAAGAGACCCAGTACTTC. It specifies CATRVRSGTIQETQYF.